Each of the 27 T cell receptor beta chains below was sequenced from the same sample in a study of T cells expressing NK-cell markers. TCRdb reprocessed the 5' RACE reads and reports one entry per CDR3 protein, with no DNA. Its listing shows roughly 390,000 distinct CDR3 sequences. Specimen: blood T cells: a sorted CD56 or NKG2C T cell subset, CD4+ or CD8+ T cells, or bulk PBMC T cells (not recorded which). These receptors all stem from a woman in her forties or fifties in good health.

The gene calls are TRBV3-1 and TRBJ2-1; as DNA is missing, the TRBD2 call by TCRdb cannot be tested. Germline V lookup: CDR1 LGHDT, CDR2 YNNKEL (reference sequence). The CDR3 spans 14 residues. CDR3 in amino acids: CASSQGLGLGEQFF.

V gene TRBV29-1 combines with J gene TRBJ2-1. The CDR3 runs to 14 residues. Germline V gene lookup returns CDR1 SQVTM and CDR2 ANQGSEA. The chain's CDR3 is CSVVGTSAYNEQFF.

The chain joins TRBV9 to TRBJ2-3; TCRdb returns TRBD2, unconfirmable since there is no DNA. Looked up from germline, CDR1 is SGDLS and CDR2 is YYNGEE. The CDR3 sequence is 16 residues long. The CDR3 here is CASSDTTSGIGDTQYF.

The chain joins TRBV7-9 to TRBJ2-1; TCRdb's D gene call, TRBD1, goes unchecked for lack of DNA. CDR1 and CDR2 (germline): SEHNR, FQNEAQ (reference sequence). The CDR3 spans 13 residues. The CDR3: CASSLVVRNEQFF. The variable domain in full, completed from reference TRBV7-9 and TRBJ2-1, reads DTGVSQNPRHKITKRGQNVTFRCDPISEHNRLYWYRQTLGQGPEFLTYFQNEAQLEKSRLLSDRFSAERPKGSFSTLEIQRTEQGDSAMYLCASSLVVRNEQFFGPGTRLTVL.

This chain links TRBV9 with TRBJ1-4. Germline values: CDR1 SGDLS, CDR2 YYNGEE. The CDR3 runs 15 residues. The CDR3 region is CASSVGEGATRKLFF.

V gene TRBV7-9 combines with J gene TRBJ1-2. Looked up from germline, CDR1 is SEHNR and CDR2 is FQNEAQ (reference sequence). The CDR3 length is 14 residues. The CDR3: CASSLETASGGYTF.

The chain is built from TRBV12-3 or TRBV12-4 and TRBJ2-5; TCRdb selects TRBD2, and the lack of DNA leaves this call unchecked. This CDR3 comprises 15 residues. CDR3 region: CASSFGGMRQETQYF.

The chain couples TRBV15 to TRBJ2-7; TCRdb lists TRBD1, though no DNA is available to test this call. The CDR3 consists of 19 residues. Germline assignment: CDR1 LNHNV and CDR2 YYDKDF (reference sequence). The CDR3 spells CATSRVVGSLGTARYEQYF.

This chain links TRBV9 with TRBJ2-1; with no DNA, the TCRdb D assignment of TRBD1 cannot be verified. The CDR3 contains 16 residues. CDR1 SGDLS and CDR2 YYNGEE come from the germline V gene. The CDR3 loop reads CASSGDRLLAYNEQFF.

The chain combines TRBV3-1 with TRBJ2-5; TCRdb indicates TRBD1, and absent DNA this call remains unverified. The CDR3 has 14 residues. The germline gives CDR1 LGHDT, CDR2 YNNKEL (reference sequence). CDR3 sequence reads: CASSGTLYQETQYF.

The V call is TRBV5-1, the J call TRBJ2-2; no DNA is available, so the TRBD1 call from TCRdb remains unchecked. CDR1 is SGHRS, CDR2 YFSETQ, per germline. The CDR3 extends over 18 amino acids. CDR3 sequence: CASSLAGTGLGNTGELFF.

The CDR3 here is CASTTGTVRETQYF. J is TRBJ2-5 and V is TRBV5-5; checking the TCRdb D call of TRBD1 is not possible without DNA. The CDR3 consists of 14 residues. Germline V gene data show CDR1 as SGHKS and CDR2 as YYEKEE (reference sequence). Full variable domain (outside the CDR3, taken from reference TRBV5-5 and TRBJ2-5): DAGVTQSPTHLIKTRGQQVTLRCSPISGHKSVSWYQQVLGQGPQFIFQYYEKEERGRGNFPDRFSARQFPNYSSELNVNALLLGDSALYLCASTTGTVRETQYFGPGTRLLVL.

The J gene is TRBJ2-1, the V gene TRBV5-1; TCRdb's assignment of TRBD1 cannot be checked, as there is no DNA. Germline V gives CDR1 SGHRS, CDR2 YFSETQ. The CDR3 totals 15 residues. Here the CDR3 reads CASRELAEPPVEQFF.

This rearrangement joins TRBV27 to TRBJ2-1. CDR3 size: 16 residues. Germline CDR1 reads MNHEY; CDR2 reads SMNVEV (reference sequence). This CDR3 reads CASRPYGDRQYNEQFF.

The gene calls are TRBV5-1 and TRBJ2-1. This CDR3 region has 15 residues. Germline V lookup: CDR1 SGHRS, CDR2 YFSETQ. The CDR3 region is CASSLGVLSYNEQFF.

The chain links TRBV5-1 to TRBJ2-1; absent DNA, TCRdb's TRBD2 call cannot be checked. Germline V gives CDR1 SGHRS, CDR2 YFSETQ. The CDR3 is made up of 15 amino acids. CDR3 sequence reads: CASSLERLPRDEQFF.

CDR3 loop: CSVSGRLSGNTIYF. V is TRBV29-1 and J is TRBJ1-3; the TCRdb D gene call, TRBD1, has no DNA to confirm it. Germline CDR1 and CDR2: SQVTM and ANQGSEA. This CDR3 is 14 amino acids long.

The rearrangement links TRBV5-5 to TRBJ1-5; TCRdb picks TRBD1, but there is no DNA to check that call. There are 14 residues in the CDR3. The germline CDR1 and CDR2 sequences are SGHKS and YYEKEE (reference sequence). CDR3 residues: CASSLVQGRQPQHF.

This CDR3 is CASSLAWHLNTEAFF. The chain is built from TRBV11-2 and TRBJ1-1. The CDR3 runs 15 residues. CDR1 is SGHAT and CDR2 is FQNNGV in the germline V gene.

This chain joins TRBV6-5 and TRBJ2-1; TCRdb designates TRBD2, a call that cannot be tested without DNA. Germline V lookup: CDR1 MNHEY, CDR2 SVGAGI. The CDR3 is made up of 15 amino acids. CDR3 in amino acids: CASSSGLAGADEQFF.

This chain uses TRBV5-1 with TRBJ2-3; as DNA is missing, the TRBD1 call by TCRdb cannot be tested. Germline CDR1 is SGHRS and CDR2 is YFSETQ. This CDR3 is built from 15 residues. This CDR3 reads CASSKDRSYTDTQYF.

The CDR3 region is CASSLEPSGIAGELFF. The rearrangement uses TRBV5-1 and TRBJ2-2; the D gene TCRdb calls, TRBD2, cannot be checked with no DNA. Germline V lookup: CDR1 SGHRS, CDR2 YFSETQ. This CDR3 comprises 16 residues.

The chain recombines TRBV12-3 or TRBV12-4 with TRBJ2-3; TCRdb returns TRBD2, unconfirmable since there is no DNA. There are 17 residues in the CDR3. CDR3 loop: CASSFRGLAASTDTQYF.

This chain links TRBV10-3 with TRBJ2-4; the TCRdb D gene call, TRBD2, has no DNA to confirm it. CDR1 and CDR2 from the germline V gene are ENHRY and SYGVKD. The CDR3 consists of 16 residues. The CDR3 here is CAISTTHTSSKNIQYF.

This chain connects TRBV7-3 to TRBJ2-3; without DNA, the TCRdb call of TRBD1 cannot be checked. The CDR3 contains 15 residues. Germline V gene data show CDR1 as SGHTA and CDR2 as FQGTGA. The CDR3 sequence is CASSAGLGNTDTQYF.

The CDR3 spells CAISEGNLQGRGSSYEQYF. V and J are TRBV10-3 and TRBJ2-7; lacking DNA, the TRBD1 call made by TCRdb goes unchecked. The CDR3 sequence is 19 residues long. CDR1 is ENHRY and CDR2 is SYGVKD in the germline V gene.

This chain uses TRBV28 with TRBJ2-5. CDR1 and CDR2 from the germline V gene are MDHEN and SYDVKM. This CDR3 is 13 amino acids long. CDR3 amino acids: CASSFGRVETQYF.